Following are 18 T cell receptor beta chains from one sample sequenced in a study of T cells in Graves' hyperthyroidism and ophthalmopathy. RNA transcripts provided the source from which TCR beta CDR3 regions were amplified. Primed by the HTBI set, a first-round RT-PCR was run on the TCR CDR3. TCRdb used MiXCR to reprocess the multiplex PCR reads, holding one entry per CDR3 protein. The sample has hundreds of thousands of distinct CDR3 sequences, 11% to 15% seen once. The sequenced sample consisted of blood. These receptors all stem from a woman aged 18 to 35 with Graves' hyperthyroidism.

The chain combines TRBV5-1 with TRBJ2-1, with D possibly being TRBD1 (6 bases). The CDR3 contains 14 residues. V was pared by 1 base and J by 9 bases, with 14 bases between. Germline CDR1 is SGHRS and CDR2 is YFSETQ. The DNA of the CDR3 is TGCGCCAGCAGCTTGACCAGGGGATTAGCTGAGCAGTTCTTC. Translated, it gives CASSLTRGLAEQFF.

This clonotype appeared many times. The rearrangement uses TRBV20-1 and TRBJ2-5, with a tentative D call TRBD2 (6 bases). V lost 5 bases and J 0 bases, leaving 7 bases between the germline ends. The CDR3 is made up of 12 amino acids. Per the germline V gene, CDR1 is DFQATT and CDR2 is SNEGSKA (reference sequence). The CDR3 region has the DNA TGCAGTGCTCGGGAGTACCAAGAGACCCAGTACTTC. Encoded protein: CSAREYQETQYF.

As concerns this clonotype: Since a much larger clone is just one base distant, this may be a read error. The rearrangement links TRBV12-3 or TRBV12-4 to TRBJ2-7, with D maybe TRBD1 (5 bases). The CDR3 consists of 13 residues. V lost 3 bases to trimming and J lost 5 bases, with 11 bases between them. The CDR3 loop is CASSFQGSDEQYF. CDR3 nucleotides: TGTGCCAGCAGTTTTCAGGGCAGCGACGAGCAGTACTTC.

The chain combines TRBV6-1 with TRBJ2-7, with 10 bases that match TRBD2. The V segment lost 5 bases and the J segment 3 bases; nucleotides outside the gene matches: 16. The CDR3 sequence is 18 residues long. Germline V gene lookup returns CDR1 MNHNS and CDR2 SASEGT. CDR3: CASSYPATSGIAGYEQYF. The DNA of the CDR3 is TGTGCCAGCAGTTATCCGGCTACTAGCGGGATAGCTGGCTACGAGCAGTACTTC.

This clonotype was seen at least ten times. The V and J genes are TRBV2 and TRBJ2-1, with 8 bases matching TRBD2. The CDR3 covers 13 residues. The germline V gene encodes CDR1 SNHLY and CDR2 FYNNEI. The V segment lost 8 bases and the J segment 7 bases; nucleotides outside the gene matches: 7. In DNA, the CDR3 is TGTGCCAGCGAACTAGCGGAGGCAAATGAGCAGTTCTTC. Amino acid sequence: CASELAEANEQFF. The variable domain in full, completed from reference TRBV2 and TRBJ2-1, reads EPEVTQTPSHQVTQMGQEVILRCVPISNHLYFYWYRQILGQKVEFLVSFYNNEISEKSEIFDDQFSVERPDGSNFTLKIRSTKLEDSAMYFCASELAEANEQFFGPGTRLTVL.

CDR3 nucleotide sequence: TGTGCCAGCAGTTGTCAATCCCCAGGGGGTAGATCCTACAATGAGCAGTTCTTC. The encoded protein is CASSCQSPGGRSYNEQFF. The chain couples TRBV13 to TRBJ2-1; TRBD1 matches 7 bases. Losses at the gene ends were 6 bases for V and 1 base for J; bases not matched to a gene: 15. The germline gives CDR1 PRHDT, CDR2 FYEKMQ (reference sequence). CDR3 length equals 18 residues.

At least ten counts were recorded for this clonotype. CDR3 nucleotides: TGCAGTGCTAGAGGGAGTACGTCCTACAATGAGCAGTTCTTC. Translated, it gives CSARGSTSYNEQFF. This chain joins TRBV20-1 and TRBJ2-1, with no clear D. The CDR3 covers 14 residues. V shed 1 base and J shed 1 base, with 8 bases lying between them. From germline, CDR1 is DFQATT and CDR2 SNEGSKA (reference sequence).

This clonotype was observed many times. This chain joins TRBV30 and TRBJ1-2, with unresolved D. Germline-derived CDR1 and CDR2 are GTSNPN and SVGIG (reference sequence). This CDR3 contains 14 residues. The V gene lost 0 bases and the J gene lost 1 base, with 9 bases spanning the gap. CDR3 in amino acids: CAWSVSAFNYGYTF. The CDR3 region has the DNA TGTGCCTGGAGTGTCTCGGCCTTTAACTATGGCTACACCTTC.

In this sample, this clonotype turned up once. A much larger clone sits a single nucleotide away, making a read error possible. CDR3 protein: CASRLLAGGANGQYF. The DNA for the CDR3 is TGTGCCAGCAGGTTACTAGCGGGAGGCGCCAATGGGCAGTACTTC. The chain links TRBV7-9 to TRBJ2-1; TRBD2 matches 12 bases. The end of the DNA aligns better with TRBJ2-7, so the J call may be wrong. The CDR3 loop spans 15 amino acids. Germline CDR1 and CDR2: SEHNR and FQNEAQ (reference sequence).

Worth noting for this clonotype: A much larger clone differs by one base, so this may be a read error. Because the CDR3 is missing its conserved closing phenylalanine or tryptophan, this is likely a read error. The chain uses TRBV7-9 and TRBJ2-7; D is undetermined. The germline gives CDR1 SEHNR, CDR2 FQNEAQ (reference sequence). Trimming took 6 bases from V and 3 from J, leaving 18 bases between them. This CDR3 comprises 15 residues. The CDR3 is CASSSTVAHNYEQYL. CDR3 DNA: TGTGCCAGCAGTTCCACGGTAGCCCACAACTACGAGCAGTACTTG.

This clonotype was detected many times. The CDR3 bases are TGTGCCAGCAGTCCAAATTGGGACACCGGGGAGCTGTTTTTT. Its protein is CASSPNWDTGELFF. The gene calls are TRBV6-2 or TRBV6-3 and TRBJ2-2; no reliable D call. The germline V gene encodes CDR1 MNHEY and CDR2 SVGEGT. The CDR3 has 14 amino acids. The V gene lost 5 bases and the J gene lost 3 bases, with 10 bases spanning the gap.

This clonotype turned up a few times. Here the CDR3 DNA reads TGTGCCAGTAGACCTCCCCATCGGGGGAGGGGTTACAATGAGCAGTTCTTC. The encoded protein is CASRPPHRGRGYNEQFF. The chain joins TRBV19 to TRBJ2-1, with 7 positions matching TRBD2. V lost 6 bases, J lost 4 bases, and 15 bases stayed unmatched. The germline V gene encodes CDR1 LNHDA and CDR2 SQIVND (reference sequence). The CDR3 has 17 amino acids.

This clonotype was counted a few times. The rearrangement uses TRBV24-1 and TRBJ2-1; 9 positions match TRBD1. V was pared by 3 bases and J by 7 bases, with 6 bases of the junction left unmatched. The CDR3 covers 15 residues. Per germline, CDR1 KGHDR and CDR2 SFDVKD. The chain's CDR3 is CATSDPGQGLNEQFF. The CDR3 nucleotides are TGTGCCACCAGTGATCCGGGACAGGGTCTTAATGAGCAGTTCTTC.

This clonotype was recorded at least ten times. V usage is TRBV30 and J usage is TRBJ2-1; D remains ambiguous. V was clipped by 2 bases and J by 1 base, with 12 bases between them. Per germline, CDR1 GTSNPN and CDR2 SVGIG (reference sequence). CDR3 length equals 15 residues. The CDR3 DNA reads TGTGCCTGGAGTCCAACTCCATTGTCCTACAATGAGCAGTTCTTC. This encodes CAWSPTPLSYNEQFF.

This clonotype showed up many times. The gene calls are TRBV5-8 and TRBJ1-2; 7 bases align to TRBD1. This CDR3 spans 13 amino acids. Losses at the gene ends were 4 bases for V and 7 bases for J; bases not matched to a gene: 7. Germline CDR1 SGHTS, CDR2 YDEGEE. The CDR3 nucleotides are TGTGCCAGCAGCCTGGACAGGATAAGTGGCTACACCTTC. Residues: CASSLDRISGYTF. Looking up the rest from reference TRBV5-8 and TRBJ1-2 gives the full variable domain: EAGVTQSPTHLIKTRGQQATLRCSPISGHTSVYWYQQALGLGLQFLLWYDEGEERNRGNFPPRFSGRQFPNYSSELNVNALELEDSALYLCASSLDRISGYTFGSGTRLTVV.

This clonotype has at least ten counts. CDR3 in DNA: TGTGCCAGCAGTTCCATTATTGAGACCGGGGAGCTGTTTTTT. Amino acid sequence: CASSSIIETGELFF. The V gene is TRBV12-3 or TRBV12-4, the J gene TRBJ2-2; D gene unclear. The V and J ends lost 4 bases and 5 bases respectively, with 11 bases between them. The CDR3 contains 14 residues.

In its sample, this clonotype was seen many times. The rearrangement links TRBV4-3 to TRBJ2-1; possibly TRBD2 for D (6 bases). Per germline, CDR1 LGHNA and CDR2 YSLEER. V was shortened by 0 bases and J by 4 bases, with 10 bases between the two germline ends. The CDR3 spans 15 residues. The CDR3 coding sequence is TGCGCCAGCAGCCAAGACGAGACTAGGTACAATGAGCAGTTCTTC. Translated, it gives CASSQDETRYNEQFF.

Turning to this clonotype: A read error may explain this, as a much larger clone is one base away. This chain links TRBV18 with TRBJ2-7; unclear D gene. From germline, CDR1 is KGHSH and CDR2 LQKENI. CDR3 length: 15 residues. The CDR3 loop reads CASSPPPPTNVEQCF. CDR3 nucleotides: TGTGCCAGCTCACCACCCCCGCCTACTAATGTCGAGCAGTGCTTC.